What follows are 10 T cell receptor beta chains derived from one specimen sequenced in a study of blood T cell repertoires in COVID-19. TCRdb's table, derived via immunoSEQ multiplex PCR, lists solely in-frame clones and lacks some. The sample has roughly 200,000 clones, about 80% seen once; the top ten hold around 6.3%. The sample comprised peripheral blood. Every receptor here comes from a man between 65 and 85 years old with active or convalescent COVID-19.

The CDR3 sequence: CASSLGTSGDIGTDTQYF. The CDR3 nucleotides read TGTGCCAGCAGCCTCGGGACTAGCGGGGATATCGGCACAGATACGCAGTATTTT. This sequence joins TRBV3-1 (or the pseudogene TRBV3-2) and TRBJ2-3; 13 bases line up with TRBD2. J gave up 1 base and V 4 bases, and 8 bases lay outside the gene matches. This CDR3 region has 18 residues. From germline, CDR1 is LGHDT and CDR2 YNNKEL (reference sequence).

The CDR3 loop is CASSLSLRLGDEQFF. CDR3 sequence (DNA): TGTGCCAGCAGCTTATCCCTTCGACTAGGCGATGAGCAGTTCTTC. The genes are TRBV7-9 and TRBJ2-1; D might be TRBD2 (6 bases). The CDR3 spans 15 residues. Per germline, CDR1 SEHNR and CDR2 FQNEAQ (reference sequence). The V end was cut by 2 bases, the J end by 8 bases, with 16 bases between.

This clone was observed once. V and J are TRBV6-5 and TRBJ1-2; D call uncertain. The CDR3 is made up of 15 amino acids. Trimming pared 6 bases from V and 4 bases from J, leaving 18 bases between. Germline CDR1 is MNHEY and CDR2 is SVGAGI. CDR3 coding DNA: TGTGCCAGCAGGAGGGAACAGATATATTCCTATGGCTACACCTTC. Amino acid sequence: CASRREQIYSYGYTF.

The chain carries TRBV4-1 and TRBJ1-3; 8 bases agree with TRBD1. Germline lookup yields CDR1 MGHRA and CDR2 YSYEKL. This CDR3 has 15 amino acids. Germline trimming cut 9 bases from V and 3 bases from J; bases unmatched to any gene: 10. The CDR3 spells CASTTGTGLGNTIYF. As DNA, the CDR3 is TGCGCCAGTACGACAGGGACAGGTCTTGGAAACACCATATATTTT.

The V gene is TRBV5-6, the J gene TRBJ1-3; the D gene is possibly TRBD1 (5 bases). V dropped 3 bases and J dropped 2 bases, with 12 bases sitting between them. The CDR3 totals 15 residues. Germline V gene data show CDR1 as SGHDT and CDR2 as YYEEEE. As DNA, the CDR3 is TGTGCCAGCAGCTCTGACAGCCCCACTGGAAACACCATATATTTT. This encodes CASSSDSPTGNTIYF.

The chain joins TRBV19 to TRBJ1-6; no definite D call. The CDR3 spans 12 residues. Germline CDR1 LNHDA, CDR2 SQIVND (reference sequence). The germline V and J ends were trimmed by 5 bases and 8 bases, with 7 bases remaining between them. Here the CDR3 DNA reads TGTGCCAGTAGTGGCCTTCATTCACCCCTCCACTTT. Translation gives CASSGLHSPLHF.

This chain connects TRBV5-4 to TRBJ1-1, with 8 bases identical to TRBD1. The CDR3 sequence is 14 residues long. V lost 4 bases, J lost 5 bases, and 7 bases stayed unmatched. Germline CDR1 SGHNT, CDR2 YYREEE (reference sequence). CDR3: CASSVGQGWTEAFF. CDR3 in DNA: TGTGCCAGCAGCGTTGGACAGGGTTGGACTGAAGCTTTCTTT.

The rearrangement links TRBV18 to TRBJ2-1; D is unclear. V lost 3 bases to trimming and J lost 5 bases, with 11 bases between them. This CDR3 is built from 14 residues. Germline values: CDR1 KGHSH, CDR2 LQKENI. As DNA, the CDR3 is TGTGCCAGCTCACCCCCGAACACGAACAATGAGCAGTTCTTC. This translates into CASSPPNTNNEQFF.

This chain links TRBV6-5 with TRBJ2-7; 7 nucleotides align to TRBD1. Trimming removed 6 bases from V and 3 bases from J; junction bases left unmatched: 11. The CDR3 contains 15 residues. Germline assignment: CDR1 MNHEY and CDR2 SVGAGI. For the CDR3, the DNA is TGTGCCAGCAGGCCGCACAGGGGTGCAATCTACGAGCAGTACTTC. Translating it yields CASRPHRGAIYEQYF.

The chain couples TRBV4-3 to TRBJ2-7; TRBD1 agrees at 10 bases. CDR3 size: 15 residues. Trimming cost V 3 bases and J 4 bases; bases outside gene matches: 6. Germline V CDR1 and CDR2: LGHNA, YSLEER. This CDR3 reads CASSQTGTGDYEQYF. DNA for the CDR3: TGCGCCAGCAGCCAGACCGGGACAGGGGATTACGAGCAGTACTTC.